This is a list of T cell receptor beta chains from one sample in a study of identical twins. TCRdb re-analysed the 5' RACE reads in MiXCR, keeping a single row per CDR3 protein. Altogether approximately 700,000 distinct CDR3 sequences are present, about 18% being singletons, with the ten largest covering around 13%. The data also belong to a second study, concerning T cells expressing NK-cell markers.

The sample was PBMCs. These receptors were collected from a woman aged 18-29 years in good health. Both conserved end residues are part of each CDR3. The D gene is left open where the match is weak. The size entry is marked missing in some rows and otherwise reads once, few, many or a size class.

size: few; J: TRBJ2-7; V: TRBV7-9; D: .; DNA: TGTGCCAGCAGCTTTGGGGGCCACAGCTCCTACGAGCAGTACTTC; CDR3: CASSFGGHSSYEQYF
size: .; J: TRBJ1-5; V: TRBV12-3/TRBV12-4; D: .; DNA: TGTGCCAGCAGTTTATTCCGGGGTCAGCCCCAGCATTTT; CDR3: CASSLFRGQPQHF
size: .; J: TRBJ2-7; V: TRBV9; D: .; DNA: TGTGCCAGCAGCCTCCGGGGCTTTTCGGGCGAGCAGTACTTC; CDR3: CASSLRGFSGEQYF
size: .; J: TRBJ1-3; V: TRBV18; D: .; DNA: TGTGCCAGCTCACGGCATGCCTCCCTGGGAGGAAACACCATATATTTT; CDR3: CASSRHASLGGNTIYF
size: .; J: TRBJ2-3; V: TRBV29-1; D: .; DNA: TGCAGCGTTGAAAATGGACCCGGTCGGTATTTT; CDR3: CSVENGPGRYF
size: .; J: TRBJ2-2; V: TRBV2; D: .; DNA: TGTGCCTCCAGACTAGTCGTCGGGGAGCTGTTTTTT; CDR3: CASRLVVGELFF
size: .; J: TRBJ2-7; V: TRBV14; D: TRBD2; DNA: TGTGCCAGCAGCCGATTACTAGCGGGAGCCTACGAGCAGTACTTC; CDR3: CASSRLLAGAYEQYF
size: few; J: TRBJ2-1; V: TRBV28; D: TRBD2; DNA: TGTGCCAGCAAAAAGGCGGGAGGGAGTAGAGTCAATGAGCAGTTCTTC; CDR3: CASKKAGGSRVNEQFF
size: few; J: TRBJ2-5; V: TRBV6-1; D: .; DNA: TGTGCCAGCAGTGAATGGGGGAGAGCCAGAGGTGCGGAGACCCAGTACTTC; CDR3: CASSEWGRARGAETQYF
size: few; J: TRBJ1-5; V: TRBV6-1; D: .; DNA: TGTGCCAGCAGTCCCCGCGGCTATAGCAATCAGCCCCAGCATTTT; CDR3: CASSPRGYSNQPQHF
size: .; J: TRBJ2-1; V: TRBV7-2; D: TRBD2; DNA: TGTGCCAGCTCCCCGGGACTAGGGGGGAATGAGCAGTTCTTC; CDR3: CASSPGLGGNEQFF
size: .; J: TRBJ2-1; V: TRBV7-6; D: TRBD2; DNA: TGTGCCAGCAGCTCCCGAGCGGGAGTTGGGGTCAATGAGCAGTTCTTC; CDR3: CASSSRAGVGVNEQFF
size: .; J: TRBJ2-3; V: TRBV10-2; D: .; DNA: TGCGCCAGCAGTCCCACGGAGTTGGGGAGCAGTAATTTT; CDR3: CASSPTELGSSNF
size: .; J: TRBJ2-1; V: TRBV7-9; D: .; DNA: TGTGCCAGCAGCTGGACAGATAACAATGAGCAGTTCTTC; CDR3: CASSWTDNNEQFF
size: .; J: TRBJ2-2; V: TRBV11-3; D: TRBD2; DNA: TGTGCCAGCAGCCCCCGGCGGGGGGACACCGGGGAGCTGTTTTTT; CDR3: CASSPRRGDTGELFF
size: .; J: TRBJ2-1; V: TRBV6-2/TRBV6-3; D: TRBD1; DNA: TGTGCCAGCAGTTTTGAGGGGGCCGGTAGCAATGAGCAGTTCTTC; CDR3: CASSFEGAGSNEQFF
size: .; J: TRBJ2-7; V: TRBV30; D: TRBD2; DNA: TGTGCCTGGAGTAAGGCCGGGACTAGTGTATCTCACGAGCAGTACTTC; CDR3: CAWSKAGTSVSHEQYF
size: .; J: TRBJ2-7; V: TRBV27; D: .; DNA: TGTGCCAGCAGTTCCTATGGGACACCAGGGGACGAGCAGTACTTC; CDR3: CASSSYGTPGDEQYF
size: few; J: TRBJ2-3; V: TRBV7-2; D: TRBD1; DNA: TGTGCCAGCAGCCCGCAGGGGGTTACAGATACGCAGTATTTT; CDR3: CASSPQGVTDTQYF
size: many; J: TRBJ1-2; V: TRBV5-1; D: TRBD1; DNA: TGCGCCAGCAGCTCCGGACAGGGGGCCGGCTACACCTTC; CDR3: CASSSGQGAGYTF
size: .; J: TRBJ2-7; V: TRBV5-1; D: .; DNA: TGCGCCAGCAGCTTGGGGATTTCTGACTCCTACGAGCAGTACTTC; CDR3: CASSLGISDSYEQYF
size: few; J: TRBJ2-7; V: TRBV7-2; D: .; DNA: TGTGCCAGCATTAAGGGCGGGACCGGGGCTTACTACGAGCAGTACTTC; CDR3: CASIKGGTGAYYEQYF
size: few; J: TRBJ2-3; V: TRBV6-1; D: .; DNA: TGTGCCAGCAGTGCGCTATTAGATACGCAGTATTTT; CDR3: CASSALLDTQYF
size: .; J: TRBJ2-3; V: TRBV29-1; D: TRBD1; DNA: TGCAGCGCCAGGGGTGAGGGACAGGGGACCCTCAGCACAGATACGCAGTATTTT; CDR3: CSARGEGQGTLSTDTQYF
size: .; J: TRBJ1-1; V: TRBV7-9; D: .; DNA: TGTGCCAGCAGCTTGGCAAACCGAGAAGCTTTCTTT; CDR3: CASSLANREAFF
size: .; J: TRBJ1-4; V: TRBV5-1; D: .; DNA: TGCGCCAGCAGCTTCAAGGGGCAGGGTGAAAAACTGTTTTTT; CDR3: CASSFKGQGEKLFF
size: .; J: TRBJ2-1; V: TRBV21-1; D: .; DNA: TGTGCCAGCAGCAAAGCTCCTGTTCTAGCGGGGGGTGAGGGTGAGCAGTTCTTC; CDR3: CASSKAPVLAGGEGEQFF
size: few; J: TRBJ2-3; V: TRBV7-3; D: TRBD2; DNA: TGTGCCAGCAGCCCTCGCTCTAGCGGGGGGTTGGTAGATACGCAGTATTTT; CDR3: CASSPRSSGGLVDTQYF
size: few; J: TRBJ2-1; V: TRBV11-2; D: .; DNA: TGTGCCAGCAGCTTCCCCCGGGCTGGCGGAAGCTCCTACAATGAGCAGTTCTTC; CDR3: CASSFPRAGGSSYNEQFF
size: .; J: TRBJ1-2; V: TRBV20-1; D: TRBD1; DNA: TGCAGTGCTGTTGCCTCCGGGACAGGGAACATTCCCCCGGGTGGCTACACCTTC; CDR3: CSAVASGTGNIPPGGYTF
size: .; J: TRBJ2-1; V: TRBV18; D: TRBD2; DNA: TGTGCCAGCTCACTGCTGGGACTAGCGGGAGGCTCCTACAATGAGCAGTTCTTC; CDR3: CASSLLGLAGGSYNEQFF
size: .; J: TRBJ1-3; V: TRBV29-1; D: .; DNA: TGCAGCGCCCGATCGGGGCTCGGAAACACCATATATTTT; CDR3: CSARSGLGNTIYF
size: few; J: TRBJ1-1; V: TRBV6-1; D: .; DNA: TGTGCCAGCACCCCGGCGGGGAACACTGAAGCTTTCTTT; CDR3: CASTPAGNTEAFF
size: few; J: TRBJ2-1; V: TRBV7-9; D: .; DNA: TGTGCCAGCAGCTTCGGACAAAATGAGCAGTTCTTC; CDR3: CASSFGQNEQFF
size: many; J: TRBJ1-2; V: TRBV12-3/TRBV12-4; D: .; DNA: TGTGCCAGCAGTTTATCGGCGGTTATAGTCTTC; CDR3: CASSLSAVIVF
size: few; J: TRBJ2-7; V: TRBV12-3/TRBV12-4; D: .; DNA: TGTGCCAGCAGTGTGGACAGTTACGAGCAGTACTTC; CDR3: CASSVDSYEQYF
size: few; J: TRBJ2-3; V: TRBV5-4; D: .; DNA: TGTGCCAGCAGCTTGGGACTGGACCGCACAGATACGCAGTATTTT; CDR3: CASSLGLDRTDTQYF
size: .; J: TRBJ2-7; V: TRBV10-1; D: TRBD2; DNA: TGCGCCAGCAGTGATAGGACTAGCGGGGACGAGCAGTACTTC; CDR3: CASSDRTSGDEQYF
size: few; J: TRBJ2-1; V: TRBV5-6; D: TRBD1; DNA: TGTGCCAGCAGCTCGCGAGGGACAGGGGGACTCAATCCATACAATGAGCAGTTCTTC; CDR3: CASSSRGTGGLNPYNEQFF
size: .; J: TRBJ2-7; V: TRBV15; D: .; DNA: TGTGCCACCAGGGATGACACGGCGAGCTCCTACGAGCAGTACTTC; CDR3: CATRDDTASSYEQYF
size: .; J: TRBJ2-1; V: TRBV27; D: TRBD2; DNA: TGTGCCAGCAGTAAAACGACCACTAGCGGCTACAATGAGCAGTTCTTC; CDR3: CASSKTTTSGYNEQFF
size: few; J: TRBJ2-6; V: TRBV6-1; D: .; DNA: TGTGCCGAGATTAGGGGACCGATCTCTGGGGCCAACGTCCTGACTTTC; CDR3: CAEIRGPISGANVLTF
size: few; J: TRBJ2-2; V: TRBV6-5; D: TRBD1; DNA: TGTGCCAGCAGTTATTCCTCAGGGGGCCGCACCGGGGAGCTGTTTTTT; CDR3: CASSYSSGGRTGELFF
size: few; J: TRBJ1-2; V: TRBV15; D: .; DNA: TGTGCCACCAGCAGAGACGGGACCGCAGCTAACTATGGCTACACCTTC; CDR3: CATSRDGTAANYGYTF
size: .; J: TRBJ2-2; V: TRBV27; D: TRBD1; DNA: TGTGCCAGCAGTCCCTCGGGACAGGCCAACGGGGAGCTGTTTTTT; CDR3: CASSPSGQANGELFF
size: few; J: TRBJ2-1; V: TRBV7-9; D: .; DNA: TGTGCCAGCAGCCCCCCGGGGGCCTACAATGAGCAGTTCTTC; CDR3: CASSPPGAYNEQFF
size: .; J: TRBJ2-5; V: TRBV29-1; D: TRBD1; DNA: TGCAGCGTTGAACCGGGACAGGGGCAAGAGACCCAGTACTTC; CDR3: CSVEPGQGQETQYF
size: .; J: TRBJ2-2; V: TRBV5-4; D: .; DNA: TGTGCCAGCGGCCAGGGGGGGGCGTACACCGGGGAGCTGTTTTTT; CDR3: CASGQGGAYTGELFF
size: once; J: TRBJ2-3; V: TRBV10-3; D: TRBD2; DNA: TGTGCCATCAGTGAGAGGATAGCGGGAACAGATACGCAGTATTTT; CDR3: CAISERIAGTDTQYF
size: few; J: TRBJ1-1; V: TRBV20-1; D: .; DNA: TGCAGTGCTAGGTCTGAAGCTTTCTTT; CDR3: CSARSEAFF
size: few; J: TRBJ1-2; V: TRBV27; D: .; DNA: TGTGCCAGCAGCGCCGTGCTAAACTATGGCTACACCTTC; CDR3: CASSAVLNYGYTF